The next 32 T cell receptor beta chains were all read from a single sample in a study of blood T cells in healthy people across ages. The authors ran a second PCR of about 6 to 11 cycles using a sample-barcoded 5' primer and a J-beta primer mix. TCRdb fed the 5' RACE reads into MiXCR, producing one record per CDR3 protein. The sample holds more than 600,000 distinct CDR3 sequences, approximately 25% seen once. Separately, the same data were catalogued under a study of T cells of mothers and their children.

The sequenced material came from blood. Receptors were obtained from a boy younger than 18 in good health.

The chain links TRBV10-3 to TRBJ1-4, with a tentative D call TRBD1 (5 bases). The V gene lost 0 bases and the J gene lost 13 bases, with 15 bases spanning the gap. CDR3 size: 14 residues. The germline gives CDR1 ENHRY, CDR2 SYGVKD. The CDR3 region has the DNA TGTGCCATCAGTGAGTCCAGGGACTCGTCGGTACTGTTTTTT. It specifies CAISESRDSSVLFF.

V is TRBV5-1 and J is TRBJ2-2; no clear D. The germline CDR1 and CDR2 sequences are SGHRS and YFSETQ. The CDR3 totals 12 residues. The V end was cut by 5 bases, the J end by 8 bases, with 10 bases between. The CDR3 DNA is TGCGCCAGCAGAAGACTCGAGGGGGAGCTGTTTTTT. This translates into CASRRLEGELFF.

V and J are TRBV5-1 and TRBJ1-4; 7 positions agree with TRBD1. The germline CDR1 and CDR2 sequences are SGHRS and YFSETQ. CDR3 size: 15 residues. V lost 3 bases and J lost 1; bases outside the gene matches: 3. The CDR3 nucleotides are TGCGCCAGCAGCTGGACAGGTCTAACTAATGAAAAACTGTTTTTT. It yields the protein CASSWTGLTNEKLFF.

The gene calls are TRBV12-3 or TRBV12-4 and TRBJ1-5; D gene ambiguous. V gave up 1 base and J gave up 1 base, with 8 bases separating them. CDR3 length: 15 amino acids. CDR3 nucleotides: TGTGCCAGCAGTTTAGATAACAGCAGCAATCAGCCCCAGCATTTT. Translated, it gives CASSLDNSSNQPQHF.

This clonotype appeared a few times. This chain joins TRBV6-5 and TRBJ2-7; D ambiguous. The CDR3 has 15 residues. The germline CDR1 and CDR2 sequences are MNHEY and SVGAGI. Deletions cut 7 bases from V and 0 bases from J, with 16 bases between. CDR3 coding DNA: TGTGCCAGCAACCCCACCGGACGGTTCTCCTACGAGCAGTACTTC. This codes for CASNPTGRFSYEQYF.

There are a few counts of this clonotype. This rearrangement joins TRBV20-1 to TRBJ2-3, with D perhaps matching TRBD2 (6 bases). The CDR3 contains 17 residues. V lost 1 base and J 8 bases, leaving 25 bases between the germline ends. The germline gives CDR1 DFQATT, CDR2 SNEGSKA (reference sequence). The CDR3 DNA reads as TGCAGTGCTAGAGGACACCGAGATGGAGGGCCTCCAGTTACGCAGTATTTT. This sequence encodes CSARGHRDGGPPVTQYF.

The chain uses TRBV5-1 and TRBJ2-3; 9 nucleotides match TRBD2. Germline V CDR1 and CDR2: SGHRS, YFSETQ. After removal of 2 bases from V and 1 base from J, the junction contained 5 bases not matched to a gene. This CDR3 region has 16 residues. The CDR3: CASSFGLAGGTDTQYF. The CDR3 DNA reads TGCGCCAGCAGCTTCGGGTTAGCGGGGGGCACAGATACGCAGTATTTT.

The chain carries TRBV11-2 and TRBJ2-3; 9 positions agree with TRBD2. Germline V gives CDR1 SGHAT, CDR2 FQNNGV. CDR3 length: 17 amino acids. J gave up 4 bases and V 2 bases, and 10 bases lay outside the gene matches. The CDR3 nucleotides are TGTGCCAGCAGCTTACCTGCGGGCGGGAGGGCTGCAGATACGCAGTATTTT. Translated: CASSLPAGGRAADTQYF.

The chain joins TRBV7-6 to TRBJ2-3, with 7 bases aligning to TRBD1. Germline V gives CDR1 SGHVS, CDR2 FNYEAQ. V lost 5 bases, J lost 4 bases, and 12 bases stayed unmatched. CDR3 length equals 16 residues. CDR3 nucleotide sequence: TGTGCCAGCAGCCCCTACCGGGACAGCCCCGCAGATACGCAGTATTTT. It codes for CASSPYRDSPADTQYF.

This clonotype has only a few counts. The V and J genes are TRBV14 and TRBJ2-5; D possibly corresponds to TRBD1 (5 bases). This CDR3 is 17 amino acids long. Germline loops: CDR1 SGHDN, CDR2 FVKESK. Trimming pared 1 base from V and 5 bases from J, leaving 20 bases between. This CDR3 reads CASSQGSRSGNFETQYF. The CDR3 DNA sequence: TGTGCCAGCAGCCAAGGATCTCGGTCAGGGAATTTTGAGACCCAGTACTTC.

Only a few counts were recorded for this clonotype. The chain joins TRBV12-3 or TRBV12-4 to TRBJ2-5; a possible D gene is TRBD2 (5 bases). The DNA end is more similar to TRBJ2-1, so the J call may be wrong. The CDR3 runs 16 residues. This chain's CDR3 is CASSFLGLAFWSEQFF. In DNA form, the CDR3 reads TGTGCCAGCAGTTTTCTCGGACTCGCGTTCTGGAGTGAGCAGTTCTTC.

This rearrangement joins TRBV11-2 to TRBJ2-7; maybe TRBD2 (6 bases). Trimming stripped 0 bases from V and 0 bases from J, with 9 bases between. This CDR3 is built from 15 residues. Germline V gives CDR1 SGHAT, CDR2 FQNNGV. CDR3 nucleotide sequence: TGTGCCAGCAGCTTAGATACGGGGGTCTCCTACGAGCAGTACTTC. Translation gives CASSLDTGVSYEQYF.

The rearrangement links TRBV7-4 to TRBJ1-4; D is perhaps TRBD1 (6 bases). V shed 4 bases and J shed 5 bases, with 14 bases lying between them. The germline V gene encodes CDR1 SGHVT and CDR2 SQSDAQ. CDR3 length equals 15 residues. CDR3 bases: TGTGCCAGCAGCTCCGGGGGCAATCGGAATGAAAAACTGTTTTTT. It is translated as CASSSGGNRNEKLFF.

There are a few counts of this clonotype. This CDR3 reads CASSSLGGWDNSPLHF. The CDR3 nucleotides are TGTGCCAGCAGCTCTCTCGGTGGTTGGGATAATTCACCCCTCCACTTT. V and J are TRBV3-1 and TRBJ1-6; D gene unclear. Germline loops: CDR1 LGHDT, CDR2 YNNKEL (reference sequence). V was shortened by 5 bases and J by 5 bases, with 16 bases between the two germline ends. This CDR3 contains 16 residues.

There are a few counts of this clonotype. The chain recombines TRBV6-2 or TRBV6-3 with TRBJ2-1, with TRBD2 matching over 14 bases. The V gene's germline CDR1 is MNHEY and CDR2 SVGEGT. V was pared by 1 base and J by 8 bases, with 1 base of the junction left unmatched. The CDR3 spans 15 residues. For the CDR3, the DNA is TGTGCCAGCAGTTACTTGGGACTAGCGGGGGATGAGCAGTTCTTC. Its translation is CASSYLGLAGDEQFF.

This clonotype occurred a few times. V gene TRBV28 combines with J gene TRBJ2-1; 8 nucleotides match TRBD1. V lost 6 bases to trimming and J lost 3 bases; unmatched junction nucleotides: 7. CDR1 and CDR2 from the germline V gene are MDHEN and SYDVKM. This CDR3 comprises 15 residues. CDR3 amino acids: CASSPAGGDYNEQFF. The CDR3 nucleotides read TGTGCCAGCAGCCCCGCAGGGGGCGACTACAATGAGCAGTTCTTC.

The V gene is TRBV4-1, the J gene TRBJ2-5; no clear D gene. Gene TRBJ2-7 matches the end of the DNA better, so the J call may be wrong. Germline CDR1 MGHRA, CDR2 YSYEKL. This CDR3 is built from 15 residues. For the CDR3, the DNA is TGCGCCAGCAGCCTCACAGAGACCGACTCCTACGAGCAGTACTTC. Translating gives CASSLTETDSYEQYF.

J is TRBJ2-1 and V is TRBV7-3; 8 bases fit TRBD2. J lost 4 bases, V lost 5 bases, and 10 bases had no gene match. Germline V CDR1 and CDR2: SGHTA, FQGTGA. There are 16 residues in the CDR3. The CDR3 loop is CASSPLPAGAYNEQFF. DNA of the CDR3: TGTGCCAGCAGCCCCCTCCCAGCGGGGGCATACAATGAGCAGTTCTTC.

This clonotype was seen a few times. This rearrangement joins TRBV15 to TRBJ2-3; 7 nucleotides match TRBD1. The CDR3 consists of 16 residues. CDR1 and CDR2 (germline): LNHNV, YYDKDF (reference sequence). The ends lost 1 base at V and 1 base at J; junction bases unmatched: 5. CDR3 sequence (DNA): TGTGCCACCAGCAGAGCCTGGACAGGAGGCACAGATACGCAGTATTTT. Its translation: CATSRAWTGGTDTQYF.

The V and J genes are TRBV11-3 and TRBJ1-4; D not resolved. Trimming left V 5 bases short and J 0 bases short, with 10 bases between. This CDR3 comprises 15 residues. Germline CDR1 and CDR2: SGHNT and YENEEA. DNA for the CDR3: TGTGCCAGCAGCCAATGGGCGGCAACTAATGAAAAACTGTTTTTT. This translates into CASSQWAATNEKLFF. Variable domain in full (rest from reference TRBV11-3 and TRBJ1-4): EAGVVQSPRYKIIEKKQPVAFWCNPISGHNTLYWYLQNLGQGPELLIRYENEEAVDDSQLPKDRFSAERLKGVDSTLKIQPAELGDSAVYLCASSQWAATNEKLFFGSGTQLSVL.

This clonotype was found a few times. The chain joins TRBV5-4 to TRBJ2-3; maybe TRBD2 (7 bases). V lost 4 bases and J 4 bases, leaving 19 bases between the germline ends. Germline lookup yields CDR1 SGHNT and CDR2 YYREEE (reference sequence). This CDR3 is built from 16 residues. The CDR3 here is CASSLGRGRGADTQYF. Written as DNA, the CDR3 is TGTGCCAGCAGCCTGGGACGGGGGAGGGGGGCAGATACGCAGTATTTT.

This clonotype was seen more than once but under ten times. V gene TRBV7-2 combines with J gene TRBJ1-2; 8 positions agree with TRBD1. CDR1 SGHTA and CDR2 FQGNSA come from the germline V gene. CDR3 length equals 15 residues. J was trimmed by 5 bases and V by 5 bases; bases with no gene match: 10. CDR3 protein: CASSVTGGASYGYTF. The CDR3 DNA follows: TGTGCCAGCAGCGTTACAGGGGGTGCCTCTTATGGCTACACCTTC.

This clonotype was counted between two and nine times. This rearrangement joins TRBV19 to TRBJ2-5; D possibly matches TRBD1 or TRBD2 (5 bases each). The J call is doubtful: the DNA matches TRBJ2-7 better. This CDR3 comprises 13 residues. Per germline, CDR1 LNHDA and CDR2 SQIVND (reference sequence). In DNA form, the CDR3 reads TGTGCCAGTAGAGCGGACACTTCCTACGAGCAGTACTTC. This encodes CASRADTSYEQYF.

The V call is TRBV28, the J call TRBJ2-3; no firm D call. Germline loops: CDR1 MDHEN, CDR2 SYDVKM. V was clipped by 2 bases and J by 2 bases, with 14 bases between them. This CDR3 spans 16 amino acids. The CDR3 spells CASSLGQLEPTDTQYF. The CDR3 DNA reads TGTGCCAGCAGTTTAGGCCAGTTAGAACCCACAGATACGCAGTATTTT.

This clonotype was counted a few times. V usage is TRBV29-1 and J usage is TRBJ2-1; 8 positions agree with TRBD2. The germline gives CDR1 SQVTM, CDR2 ANQGSEA. Losses at the gene ends were 8 bases for V and 7 bases for J; bases not matched to a gene: 13. This CDR3 contains 14 residues. This CDR3 reads CSSGSGGAGNEQFF. The CDR3 bases are TGCAGCTCGGGGTCGGGGGGGGCCGGGAATGAGCAGTTCTTC.

This rearrangement joins TRBV15 to TRBJ2-3; D remains ambiguous. The CDR3 is 15 amino acids. Germline loops: CDR1 LNHNV, CDR2 YYDKDF (reference sequence). The V end was cut by 3 bases, the J end by 1 base, with 11 bases between. CDR3 bases: TGTGCCACCAGCAGCGGTGGGTCCCGCACAGATACGCAGTATTTT. Its protein is CATSSGGSRTDTQYF. The whole variable domain, remainder taken from reference TRBV15 and TRBJ2-3, is DAMVIQNPRYQVTQFGKPVTLSCSQTLNHNVMYWYQQKSSQAPKLLFHYYDKDFNNEADTPDNFQSRRPNTSFCFLDIRSPGLGDTAMYLCATSSGGSRTDTQYFGPGTRLTVL.

This clonotype was seen repeatedly, ten times or more. The rearrangement links TRBV9 to TRBJ1-1; 9 positions agree with TRBD1. CDR1 is SGDLS, CDR2 YYNGEE, per germline. This CDR3 region has 14 residues. The V segment lost 5 bases and the J segment 1 base; nucleotides outside the gene matches: 3. The CDR3 protein is CASSVGQGNTEAFF. The CDR3 bases are TGTGCCAGCAGTGTGGGACAGGGGAACACTGAAGCTTTCTTT.

This clonotype was seen only once. The V call is TRBV15, the J call TRBJ2-6; 8 bases agree with TRBD1. The CDR3 is 19 residues long. Germline CDR1 is LNHNV and CDR2 is YYDKDF (reference sequence). The V gene end was trimmed by 3 bases and the J gene end by 1 base; junction bases not matched to a gene: 11. The CDR3 sequence: CATSSRTGMVASGANVLTF. DNA of the CDR3: TGTGCCACCAGCAGTAGGACAGGGATGGTCGCTTCTGGGGCCAACGTCCTGACTTTC. The full variable domain, in which reference TRBV15 and TRBJ2-6 provide the parts outside the CDR3, is DAMVIQNPRYQVTQFGKPVTLSCSQTLNHNVMYWYQQKSSQAPKLLFHYYDKDFNNEADTPDNFQSRRPNTSFCFLDIRSPGLGDTAMYLCATSSRTGMVASGANVLTFGAGSRLTVL.

The rearrangement links TRBV24-1 to TRBJ2-7, with D possibly matching TRBD2 (6 bases). The CDR3 runs 13 residues. V was cut by 4 bases and J by 5 bases, with 11 bases left in between. Germline assignment: CDR1 KGHDR and CDR2 SFDVKD. CDR3 bases: TGTGCCACCAGTGACCCGGGACTTGACGAGCAGTACTTC. Translated: CATSDPGLDEQYF.

This clonotype came up a few times. Written as DNA, the CDR3 is TGTGCCAGCAGTTACGGGGGAGGGGCCTTATACAATGAGCAGTTCTTC. This codes for CASSYGGGALYNEQFF. The J gene is TRBJ2-1, the V gene TRBV6-2 or TRBV6-3; 7 bases line up with TRBD2. With V trimmed by 2 bases and J by 4 bases, 8 bases remained unmatched. The CDR3 is made up of 16 amino acids. CDR1 is MNHEY, CDR2 SVGEGT, per germline.

The chain recombines TRBV29-1 with TRBJ2-1; possible D gene TRBD2, 7 bases. V lost 3 bases and J lost 9, with 15 bases in between. Germline V gives CDR1 SQVTM, CDR2 ANQGSEA. The CDR3 loop spans 13 amino acids. The CDR3 bases are TGCAGCGTTGACAGTGGGAGGGGGGGTGAGCAGTTCTTC. Amino acids: CSVDSGRGGEQFF.

The chain is built from TRBV12-5 and TRBJ2-1; D is unclear. Trimming left V 6 bases short and J 0 bases short, with 9 bases between. Germline CDR1 is LGHNT and CDR2 is FRNRAP. The CDR3 runs 14 residues. As DNA, the CDR3 is TGTGCTAGTGGCATCACGAGCTCCTACAATGAGCAGTTCTTC. This codes for CASGITSSYNEQFF.